Given below is one TCR beta chain in context. The antigen is not known. Only in-frame clones appear in the TCRdb table, and some are missing; sequencing was by immunoSEQ multiplex PCR. The data contain about 7,200 clones, roughly 86% of them singletons. The data derive from a study of hypomethylating agent response in myelodysplastic syndrome. The overall study: Complete response or hematologic improvement counted as response; others were non-responders.

Germline lookup yields CDR1 SGHRS and CDR2 YFSETQ. CDR3 length: 12 amino acids. Trimming removed 2 bases from V and 6 bases from J, with 8 bases in between. Findings and limits, study-wide: Control donors' ages did not match those of MDS patients.

V gene TRBV5-1 combines with J gene TRBJ1-1; D gene uncertain. Material: bone marrow, obtained before or after starting hypomethylating agent treatment for myelodysplastic syndrome (not recorded which). The receptor comes from a human donor with myelodysplastic syndrome. The DNA of the CDR3 is TGCGCCAGCAGCTTATCCGGGGCTGAAGCTTTCTTT. The encoded protein is CASSLSGAEAFF.